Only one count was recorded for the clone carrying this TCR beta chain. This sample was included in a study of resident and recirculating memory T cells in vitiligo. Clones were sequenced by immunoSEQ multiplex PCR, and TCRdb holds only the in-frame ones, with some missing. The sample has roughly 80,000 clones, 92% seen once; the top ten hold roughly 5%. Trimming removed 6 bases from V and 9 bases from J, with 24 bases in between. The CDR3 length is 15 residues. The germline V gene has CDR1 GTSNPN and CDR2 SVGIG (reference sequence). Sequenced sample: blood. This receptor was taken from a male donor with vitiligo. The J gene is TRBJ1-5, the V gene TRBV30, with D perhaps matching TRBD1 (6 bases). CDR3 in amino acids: CACESGDTRGSPQHF. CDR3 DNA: TGTGCCTGCGAGAGTGGGGACACAAGGGGGTCGCCCCAGCATTTT.